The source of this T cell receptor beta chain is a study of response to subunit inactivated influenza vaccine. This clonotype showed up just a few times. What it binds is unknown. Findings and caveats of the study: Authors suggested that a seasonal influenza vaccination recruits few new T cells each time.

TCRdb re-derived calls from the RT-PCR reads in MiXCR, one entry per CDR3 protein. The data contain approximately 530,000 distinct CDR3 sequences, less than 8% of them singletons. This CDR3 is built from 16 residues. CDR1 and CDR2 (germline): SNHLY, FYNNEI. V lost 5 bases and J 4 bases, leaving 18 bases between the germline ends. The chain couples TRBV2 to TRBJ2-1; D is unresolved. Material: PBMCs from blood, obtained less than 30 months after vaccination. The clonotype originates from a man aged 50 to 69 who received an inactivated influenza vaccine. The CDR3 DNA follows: TGTGCCAGCAGTTCCAGCCCCGCATACTCTTACAATGAGCAGTTCTTC. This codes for CASSSSPAYSYNEQFF.